The TCR beta chain under discussion was sequenced for a study of cytomegalovirus exposure and HLA in healthy donors. Trimming shortened V by 1 base and J by 2 bases, and 9 bases separated the two germline ends. Germline lookup yields CDR1 SEHNR and CDR2 FQNEAQ (reference sequence). CDR3 size: 15 residues. The PCR ran on 60 Vbeta and 13 Jbeta primers. This table comes from immunoSEQ multiplex PCR, and its TCRdb copy is limited to in-frame clones, with some not included. This table has around 100,000 clones, around 79% appearing once. What was sequenced was PBMCs. J is TRBJ1-3 and V is TRBV7-9; D not resolved. The TCR originated in a man in his sixties in good health and CMV-seropositive. CDR3 bases: TGTGCCAGCAGCTTAGATAGCGGCCCTGGAAACACCATATATTTT. It is translated as CASSLDSGPGNTIYF.